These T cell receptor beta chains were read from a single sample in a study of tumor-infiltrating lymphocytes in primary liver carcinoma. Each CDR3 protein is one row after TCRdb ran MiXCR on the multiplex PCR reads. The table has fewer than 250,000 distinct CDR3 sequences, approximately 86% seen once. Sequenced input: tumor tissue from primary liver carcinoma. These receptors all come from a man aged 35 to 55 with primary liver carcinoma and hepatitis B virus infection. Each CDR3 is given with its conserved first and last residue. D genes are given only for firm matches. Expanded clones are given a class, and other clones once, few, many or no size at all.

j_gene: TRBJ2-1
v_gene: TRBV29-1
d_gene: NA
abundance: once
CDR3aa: CSGVWEVDDQFF
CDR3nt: TGCAGCGGGGTATGGGAGGTCGATGATCAGTTCTTC

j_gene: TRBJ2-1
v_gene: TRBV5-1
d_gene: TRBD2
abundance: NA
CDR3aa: CASSVTETSGGNEQFF
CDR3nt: TGCGCCAGCAGCGTTACCGAGACTAGCGGCGGGAATGAACAGTTCTTC

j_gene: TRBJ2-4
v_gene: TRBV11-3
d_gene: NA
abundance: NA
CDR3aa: CASSFGIIANNIQYF
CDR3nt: TGTGCCAGCAGCTTCGGGATAATAGCCAATAACATTCAGTACTTC

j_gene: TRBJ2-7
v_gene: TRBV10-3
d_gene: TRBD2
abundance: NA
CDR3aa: CAISEASGRYEKYF
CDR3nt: TGTGCCATCAGTGAGGCTAGCGGGAGATACGAGAAGTACTTC

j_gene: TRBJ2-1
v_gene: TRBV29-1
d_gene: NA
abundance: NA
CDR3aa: CSVTRDKAYNEQFF
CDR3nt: TGCAGCGTCACCCGGGACAAGGCGTACAATGAGCAGTTCTTT

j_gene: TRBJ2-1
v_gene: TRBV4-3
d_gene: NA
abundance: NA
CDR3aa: CASSQSPPSADNEQFF
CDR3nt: TGCGCCAGCAGCCAATCCCCCCCCTCTGCGGACAATGAGCAGTTCTTC

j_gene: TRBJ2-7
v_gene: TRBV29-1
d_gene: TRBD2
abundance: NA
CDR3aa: CNLGTSGRSGEQYF
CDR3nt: TGCAACCTCGGGACTAGCGGGAGGTCTGGGGAGCAGTACTTC

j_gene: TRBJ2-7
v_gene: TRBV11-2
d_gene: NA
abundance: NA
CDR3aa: CASSSNRNPHEQYF
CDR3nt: TGTGCCAGCAGCTCTAACAGGAACCCCCACGAGCAGTACTTT

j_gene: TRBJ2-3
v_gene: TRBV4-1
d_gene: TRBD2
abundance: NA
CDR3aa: CANSQDAGGPGDTQYF
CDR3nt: TGCGCCAACAGTCAAGATGCGGGAGGGCCGGGAGATACGCAGTATTTT

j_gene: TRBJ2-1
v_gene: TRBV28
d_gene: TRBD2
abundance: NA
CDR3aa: CASNRLACYYNEQFF
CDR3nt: TGTGCCAGCAATCGACTAGCGTGTTACTACAATGAGCAGTTCTTC

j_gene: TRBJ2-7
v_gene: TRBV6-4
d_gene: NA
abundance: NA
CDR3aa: CASSPDSSGKGEQYF
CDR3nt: TGTGCCAGCAGCCCCGATTCCAGCGGCAAGGGCGAACAGTACTTC

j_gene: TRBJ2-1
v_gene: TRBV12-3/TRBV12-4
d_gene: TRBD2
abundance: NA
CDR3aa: CASSKAGDRWNEQFF
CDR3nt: TGTGCCAGCAGCAAGGCGGGGGACCGGTGGAATGAGCAGTTCTTC

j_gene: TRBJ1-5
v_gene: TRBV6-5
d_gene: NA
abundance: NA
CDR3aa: CVSGDGSNQSQHF
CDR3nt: TGTGTCAGCGGGGACGGTAGCAATCAGTCCCAGCACTTT

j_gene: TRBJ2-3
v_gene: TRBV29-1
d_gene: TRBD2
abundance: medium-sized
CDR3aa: CSGAGASILTQYF
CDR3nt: TGCAGCGGAGCGGGAGCGTCCATCCTGACGCAGTATTTT

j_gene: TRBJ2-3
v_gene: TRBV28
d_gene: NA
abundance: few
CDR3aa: CASSRLTPRADMQYF
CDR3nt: TGTGCCAGCAGTAGACTGACTCCTCGGGCAGATATGCAGTATTTT

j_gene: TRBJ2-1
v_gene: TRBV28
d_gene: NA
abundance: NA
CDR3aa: CASSLGVPSPYNEQFF
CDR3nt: TGTGCCAGCAGTTTAGGGGTTCCTAGCCCCTACAATGAGCAGTTCTTC

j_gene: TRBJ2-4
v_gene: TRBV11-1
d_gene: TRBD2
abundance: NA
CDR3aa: CASTFLETSGTKNIQYF
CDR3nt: TGTGCCAGCACCTTTCTCGAGACTAGCGGGACAAAAAACATTCAGTACTTC

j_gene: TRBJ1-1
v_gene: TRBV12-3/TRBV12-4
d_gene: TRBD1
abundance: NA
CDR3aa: CVTSEGTGDEAFF
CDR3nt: TGTGTCACCAGTGAAGGGACAGGGGATGAAGCTTTCTTT

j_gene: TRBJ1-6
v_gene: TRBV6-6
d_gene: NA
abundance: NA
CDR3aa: CASTHTVGSSPLHF
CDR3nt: TGTGCCAGCACCCATACAGTGGGAAGTTCACCCCTCCACTTT

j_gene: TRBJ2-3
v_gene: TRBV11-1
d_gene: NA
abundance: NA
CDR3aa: CASRSGGSYVGDRTDTQYF
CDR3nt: TGTGCCAGCAGGTCTGGGGGAAGTTATGTTGGAGACCGCACAGATACGCAGTATTTT

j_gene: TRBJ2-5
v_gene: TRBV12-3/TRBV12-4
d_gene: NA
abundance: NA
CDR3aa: CPSAQEQSQESQYF
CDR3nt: TGTCCCAGCGCTCAGGAACAGTCCCAAGAGAGCCAGTACTTC

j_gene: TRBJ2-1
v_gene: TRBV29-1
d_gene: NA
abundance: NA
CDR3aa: CSANLIAANSYNELFF
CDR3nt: TGCAGCGCCAATCTAATAGCGGCGAACTCCTACAATGAGCTGTTCTTC

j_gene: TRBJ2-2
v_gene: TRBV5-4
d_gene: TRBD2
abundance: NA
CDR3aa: CASSSPPGLAGLGELFF
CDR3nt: TGTGCCAGCAGCTCACCGCCGGGACTAGCGGGCCTGGGGGAGCTGTTTTTT

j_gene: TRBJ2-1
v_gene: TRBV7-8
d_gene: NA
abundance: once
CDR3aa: CASNIRGRTYNEQFF
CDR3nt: TGTGCCAGCAATATAAGGGGTAGGACCTATAATGAGCAGTTCTTC

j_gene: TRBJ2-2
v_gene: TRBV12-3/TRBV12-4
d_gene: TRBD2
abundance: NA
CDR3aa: CATSMTSRTNTGELFF
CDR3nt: TGTGCCACGTCCATGACTAGCAGGACGAACACCGGGGAGCTGTTTTTT

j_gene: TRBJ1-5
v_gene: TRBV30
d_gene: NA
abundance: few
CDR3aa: CALRRRGDQPQHF
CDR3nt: TGTGCCTTGAGGAGGAGGGGGGATCAGCCCCAGCATTTT

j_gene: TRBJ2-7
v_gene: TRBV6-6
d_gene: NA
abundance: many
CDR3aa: CASSQGGEQYF
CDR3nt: TGTGCCAGCAGCCAGGGGGGTGAGCAGTACTTC

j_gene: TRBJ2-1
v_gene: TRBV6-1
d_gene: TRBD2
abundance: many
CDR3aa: CASSEAKFGLAGDNEQFF
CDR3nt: TGTGCCAGCAGTGAAGCCAAGTTCGGACTAGCGGGGGACAATGAGCAGTTCTTC

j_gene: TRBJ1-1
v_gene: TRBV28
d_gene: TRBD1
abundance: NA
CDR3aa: CASNTETGVRVEVFF
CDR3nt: TGTGCCAGTAATACAGAGACAGGGGTGAGGGTTGAAGTTTTCTTT

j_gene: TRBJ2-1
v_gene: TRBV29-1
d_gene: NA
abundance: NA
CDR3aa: CSAVRGNNEEFF
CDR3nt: TGCAGCGCAGTGAGGGGGAACAATGAGGAGTTCTTC

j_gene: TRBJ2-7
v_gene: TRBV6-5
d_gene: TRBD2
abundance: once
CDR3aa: CASSYSLGGEGNEQYF
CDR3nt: TGTGCCAGCAGTTACTCCCTCGGAGGGGAGGGGAACGAGCAGTACTTC

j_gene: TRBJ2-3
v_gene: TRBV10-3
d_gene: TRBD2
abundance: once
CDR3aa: CAINEPGGQGTQYF
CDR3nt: TGTGCCATCAATGAGCCGGGAGGGCAGGGTACGCAGTATTTT

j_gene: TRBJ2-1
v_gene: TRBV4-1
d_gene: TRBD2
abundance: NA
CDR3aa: CSSSPRGVAGGRNEQIF
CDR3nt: TGCTCCAGCAGCCCCAGAGGGGTAGCGGGAGGGCGTAATGAGCAGATCTTC

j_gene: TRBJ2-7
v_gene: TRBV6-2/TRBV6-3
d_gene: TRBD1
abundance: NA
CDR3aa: CASSYSTQGNRYKQYF
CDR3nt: TGTGCCAGTAGTTACTCGACACAGGGGAATCGCTACAAGCAGTACTTC

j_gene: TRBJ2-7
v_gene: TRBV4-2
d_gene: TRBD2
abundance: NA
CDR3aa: CANSQDRASGYYKQYF
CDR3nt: TGTGCCAACAGCCAAGATAGGGCTAGCGGGTACTACAAGCAGTACTTC

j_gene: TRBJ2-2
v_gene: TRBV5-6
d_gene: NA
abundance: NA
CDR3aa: CASSLPYDKITGELFF
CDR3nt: TGTGCTAGCAGCTTGCCCTATGACAAGATCACCGGGGAGCTGTTTTTT

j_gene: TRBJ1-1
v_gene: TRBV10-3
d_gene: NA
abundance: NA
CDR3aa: CAIMGQGIGTEPFF
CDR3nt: TGTGCGATCATGGGGCAGGGGATTGGCACTGAACCTTTCTTT

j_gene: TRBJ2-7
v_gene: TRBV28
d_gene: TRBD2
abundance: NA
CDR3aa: CASSSGLRKDEEYF
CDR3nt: TGTGCCAGCAGTTCGGGACTACGTAAGGACGAGGAGTACTTC

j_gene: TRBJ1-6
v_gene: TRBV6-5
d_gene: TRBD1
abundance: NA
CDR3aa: CPSSSVDRGSYNPPFHF
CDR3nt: TGTCCCAGCAGTTCCGTGGACAGGGGTTCATATAATCCACCCTTCCACTTT

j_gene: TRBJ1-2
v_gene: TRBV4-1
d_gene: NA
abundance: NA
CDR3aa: CASSPSTGLNFGYPF
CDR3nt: TGCGCCAGCAGCCCCTCCACTGGACTCAACTTTGGCTACCCCTTC

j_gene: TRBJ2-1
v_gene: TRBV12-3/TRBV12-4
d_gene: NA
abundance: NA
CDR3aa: CASSRRGGYLLNEQFF
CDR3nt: TGTGCCAGCTCCCGAAGGGGCGGGTATTTACTTAATGAGCAGTTCTTC

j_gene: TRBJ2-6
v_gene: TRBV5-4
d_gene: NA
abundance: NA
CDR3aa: CASSLEWAAEVSGSNVPTF
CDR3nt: TGTGCCAGCAGCTTGGAGTGGGCAGCCGAGGTCTCTGGGTCCAACGTCCCAACTTTC

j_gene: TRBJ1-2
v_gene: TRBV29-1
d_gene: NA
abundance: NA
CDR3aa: CSVDVGLVRCYTF
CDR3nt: TGTAGCGTTGACGTAGGGCTTGTTAGATGCTACACTTTC

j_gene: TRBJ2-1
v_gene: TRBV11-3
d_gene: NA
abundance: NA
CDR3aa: CASSLGVPGLPHNEQLF
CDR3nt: TGTGCCAGCAGTTTAGGAGTACCGGGTCTCCCCCACAATGAGCAGTTGTTC

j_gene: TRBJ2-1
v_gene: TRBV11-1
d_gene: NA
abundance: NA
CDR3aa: CASSARGLNELFF
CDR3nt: TGTGCCAGCAGCGCGCGAGGACTGAATGAGCTGTTCTTC

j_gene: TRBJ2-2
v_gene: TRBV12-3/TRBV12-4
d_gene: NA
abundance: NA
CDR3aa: CASSLRGGRITWELFF
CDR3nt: TGTGCCAGCAGCCTCCGTGGAGGGCGAATTACCTGGGAGCTGTTTTTT